Below, 5 T cell receptor beta chains from the same sample are listed, as sequenced in a study of T-cell reconstitution after alpha-beta-depleted transplantation in children. Unique molecular identifiers were used in preparing the TCRbeta library. TCRdb fed the PCR reads into MiXCR, producing one record per CDR3 protein. The repertoire includes approximately 1,000,000 distinct CDR3 sequences, 25% to 35% of them detected once, and around 30% sits in the top ten. This specimen was PBMCs, mostly from graft donor cells, taken 360 days after TCRalphabeta/CD19-depleted stem cell transplant. These receptors were collected from a boy less than two years old who had a stem cell transplant for SCID, so the T cells may come from the graft donor.

The rearrangement uses TRBV15 and TRBJ1-2; D ambiguous. CDR3 length equals 16 residues. Germline V gives CDR1 LNHNV, CDR2 YYDKDF (reference sequence). Trimming left V 0 bases short and J 1 base short, with 12 bases between. CDR3 nucleotides: TGTGCCACCAGCAGAGATCCCGTAGTAGTTAACTATGGCTACACCTTC. Translated, it gives CATSRDPVVVNYGYTF.

This clonotype was detected only a few times. This chain links TRBV28 with TRBJ2-7; TRBD2 is a possible D gene (6 bases). This CDR3 has 15 amino acids. Germline assignment: CDR1 MDHEN and CDR2 SYDVKM. Trimming cost V 3 bases and J 2 bases, with 14 bases left between them. CDR3 DNA sequence: TGTGCCAGCAGTTTCGCGGGGAGGATTCCCTACGAGCAGTACTTC. Translated: CASSFAGRIPYEQYF.

This clonotype was observed a few times. The V and J genes are TRBV20-1 and TRBJ2-7; D is ambiguous. The germline V gene has CDR1 DFQATT and CDR2 SNEGSKA (reference sequence). The germline V and J ends were trimmed by 0 bases and 2 bases, with 5 bases remaining between them. This CDR3 comprises 12 residues. CDR3 region: CSAREGTYEQYF. The CDR3 bases are TGCAGTGCTAGAGAGGGGACCTACGAGCAGTACTTC.

This chain uses TRBV12-3 or TRBV12-4 with TRBJ1-1; 7 nucleotides match TRBD1. This CDR3 region has 13 residues. Trimming at V came to 5 bases and at J to 6 bases, leaving 6 bases not matched to a gene. The CDR3 loop is CASSGTQGAEAFF. The CDR3 coding sequence is TGTGCCAGCAGTGGCACCCAGGGGGCTGAAGCTTTCTTT.

This clonotype has a count of ten or more. The V call is TRBV5-8, the J call TRBJ2-4; no clear D gene. The germline gives CDR1 SGHTS, CDR2 YDEGEE. Trimming shortened V by 3 bases and J by 1 base, and 8 bases separated the two germline ends. The CDR3 spans 14 residues. The CDR3 is CASSSGIAKNIQYF. The CDR3 DNA follows: TGTGCCAGCAGCTCGGGTATCGCCAAAAACATTCAGTACTTC.